This TCR beta chain is drawn from a study of PD-1 blockade in mismatch repair-deficient tumors. Across the whole study: Patients had around twelve mismatch repair-deficient cancer types, all previously treated and progressing.

TCRdb's copy holds only in-frame clones and misses some; the assay was immunoSEQ multiplex PCR. Of some 70,000 clones in the sample, approximately 80% were seen once. The TCR-sequenced patients were a few responders to pembrolizumab. The V end lost 2 bases, the J end lost 8 bases, and 10 bases lay between the germline ends. Germline CDR1 and CDR2: SNHLY and FYNNEI. This CDR3 contains 13 residues. Here the sequenced sample was peripheral blood, taken 2 weeks after starting pembrolizumab. The chain combines TRBV2 with TRBJ2-1, with a weak D call TRBD1 (6 bases). The source is an adult with mismatch repair-deficient cancer. CDR3 region: CASSETGYDEQFF. CDR3 DNA sequence: TGTGCCAGCAGTGAAACAGGGTATGATGAGCAGTTCTTC.